The clone carrying this TCR beta chain came up a few times. Authors' data handling: Amplifying reference gene primers gave estimates of nucleated cell counts. TCRdb's table, derived via immunoSEQ multiplex PCR, lists solely in-frame clones and lacks some. The D gene and trimming were derived from the DNA, and the V and J assignments and clone size from that table. Among 10,000 to 15,000 clones listed, about 90% were seen once. The sample originates from a study of blood T cell repertoires in COVID-19. Background on the study: Material from acute and convalescent COVID-19 was sourced from the United States, Italy and Spain. T cells, B-cell-depleted T cells, or PBMCs provided the cDNA or gDNA that served as material.

J was trimmed by 2 bases and V by 6 bases; bases with no gene match: 10. This CDR3 spans 16 amino acids. Germline CDR1 reads SNHLY; CDR2 reads FYNNEI. Sequenced: peripheral blood. The rearrangement links TRBV2 to TRBJ1-5; TRBD1 matches at 7 bases. The receptor was derived from a human donor in a cohort sampled during active COVID-19. This CDR3 is CASRSDRDGGNQPQHF. For the CDR3, the DNA is TGTGCCAGCAGATCCGACAGGGATGGGGGCAATCAGCCCCAGCATTTT.